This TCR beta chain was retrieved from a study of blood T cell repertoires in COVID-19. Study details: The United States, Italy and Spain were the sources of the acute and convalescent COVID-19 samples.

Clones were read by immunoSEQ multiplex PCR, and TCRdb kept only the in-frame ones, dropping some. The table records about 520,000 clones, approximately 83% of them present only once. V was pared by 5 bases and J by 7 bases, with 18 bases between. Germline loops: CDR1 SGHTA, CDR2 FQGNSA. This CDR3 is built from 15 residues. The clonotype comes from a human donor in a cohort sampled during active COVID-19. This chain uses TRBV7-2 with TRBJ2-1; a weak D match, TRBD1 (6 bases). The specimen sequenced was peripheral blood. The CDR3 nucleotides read TGTGCCAGCAGCCCGGGGACAACAGATGGGAATGAGCAGTTCTTC. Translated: CASSPGTTDGNEQFF.